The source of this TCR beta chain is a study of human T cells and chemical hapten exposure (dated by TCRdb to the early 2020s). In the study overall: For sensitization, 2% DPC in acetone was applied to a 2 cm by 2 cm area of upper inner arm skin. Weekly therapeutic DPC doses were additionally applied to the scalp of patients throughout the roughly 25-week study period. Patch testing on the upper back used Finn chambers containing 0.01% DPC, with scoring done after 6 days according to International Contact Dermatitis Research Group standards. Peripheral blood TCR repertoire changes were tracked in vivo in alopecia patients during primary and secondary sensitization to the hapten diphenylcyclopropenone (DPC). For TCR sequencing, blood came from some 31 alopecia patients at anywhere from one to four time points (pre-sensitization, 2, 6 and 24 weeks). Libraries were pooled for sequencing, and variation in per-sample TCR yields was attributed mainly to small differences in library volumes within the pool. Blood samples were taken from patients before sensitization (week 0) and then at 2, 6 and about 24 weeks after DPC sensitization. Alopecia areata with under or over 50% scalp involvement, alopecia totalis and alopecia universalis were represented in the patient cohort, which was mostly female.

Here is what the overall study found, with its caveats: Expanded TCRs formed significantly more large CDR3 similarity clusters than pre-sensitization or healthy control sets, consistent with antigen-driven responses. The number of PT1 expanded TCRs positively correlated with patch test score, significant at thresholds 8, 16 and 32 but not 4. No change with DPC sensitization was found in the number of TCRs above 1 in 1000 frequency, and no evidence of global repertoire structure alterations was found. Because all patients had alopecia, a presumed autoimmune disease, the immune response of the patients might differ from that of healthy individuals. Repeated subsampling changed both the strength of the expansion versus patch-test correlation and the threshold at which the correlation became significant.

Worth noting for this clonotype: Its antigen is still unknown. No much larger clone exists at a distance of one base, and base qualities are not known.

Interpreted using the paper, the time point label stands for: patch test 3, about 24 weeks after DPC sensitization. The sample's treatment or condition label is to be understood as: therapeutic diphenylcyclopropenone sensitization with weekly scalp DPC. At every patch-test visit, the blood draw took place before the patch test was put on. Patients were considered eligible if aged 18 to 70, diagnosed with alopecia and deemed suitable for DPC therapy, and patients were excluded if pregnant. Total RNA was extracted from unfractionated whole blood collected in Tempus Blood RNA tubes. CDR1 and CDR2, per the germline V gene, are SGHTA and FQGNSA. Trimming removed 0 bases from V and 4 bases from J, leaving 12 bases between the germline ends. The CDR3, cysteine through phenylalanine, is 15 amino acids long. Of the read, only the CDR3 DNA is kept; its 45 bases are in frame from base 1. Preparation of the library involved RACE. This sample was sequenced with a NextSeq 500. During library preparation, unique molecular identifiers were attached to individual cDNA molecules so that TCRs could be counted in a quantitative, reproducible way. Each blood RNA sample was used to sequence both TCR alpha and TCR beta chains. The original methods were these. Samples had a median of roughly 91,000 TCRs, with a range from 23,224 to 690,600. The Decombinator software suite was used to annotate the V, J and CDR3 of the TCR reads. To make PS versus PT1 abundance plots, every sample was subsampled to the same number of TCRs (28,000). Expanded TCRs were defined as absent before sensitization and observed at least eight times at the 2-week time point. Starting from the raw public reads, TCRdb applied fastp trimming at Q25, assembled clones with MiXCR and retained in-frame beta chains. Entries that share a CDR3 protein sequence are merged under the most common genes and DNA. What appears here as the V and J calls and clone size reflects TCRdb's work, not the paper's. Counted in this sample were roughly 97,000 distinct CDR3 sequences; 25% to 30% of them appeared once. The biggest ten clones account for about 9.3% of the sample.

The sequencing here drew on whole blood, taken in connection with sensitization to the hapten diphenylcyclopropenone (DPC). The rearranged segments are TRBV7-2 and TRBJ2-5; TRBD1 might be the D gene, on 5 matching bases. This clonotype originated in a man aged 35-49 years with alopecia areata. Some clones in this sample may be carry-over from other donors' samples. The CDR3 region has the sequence CASSLASGRVETQYF. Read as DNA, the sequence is TGTGCCAGCAGCTTAGCGTCCGGCAGGGTAGAGACCCAGTACTTC.